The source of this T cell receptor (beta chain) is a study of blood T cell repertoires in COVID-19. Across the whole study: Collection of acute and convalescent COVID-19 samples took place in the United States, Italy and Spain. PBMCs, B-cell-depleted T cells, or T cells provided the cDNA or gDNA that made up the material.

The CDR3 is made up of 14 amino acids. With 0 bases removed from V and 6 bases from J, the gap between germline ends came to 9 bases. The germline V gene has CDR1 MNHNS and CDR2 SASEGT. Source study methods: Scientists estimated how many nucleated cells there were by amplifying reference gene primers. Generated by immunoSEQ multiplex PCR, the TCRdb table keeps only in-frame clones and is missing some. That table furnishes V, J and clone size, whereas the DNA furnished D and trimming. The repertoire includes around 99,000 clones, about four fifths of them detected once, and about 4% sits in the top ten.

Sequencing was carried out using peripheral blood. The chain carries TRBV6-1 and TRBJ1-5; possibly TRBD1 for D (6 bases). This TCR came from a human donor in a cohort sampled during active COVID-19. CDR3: CASSEARGGQPQHF. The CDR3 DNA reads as TGTGCCAGCAGTGAAGCGAGAGGGGGTCAGCCCCAGCATTTT.